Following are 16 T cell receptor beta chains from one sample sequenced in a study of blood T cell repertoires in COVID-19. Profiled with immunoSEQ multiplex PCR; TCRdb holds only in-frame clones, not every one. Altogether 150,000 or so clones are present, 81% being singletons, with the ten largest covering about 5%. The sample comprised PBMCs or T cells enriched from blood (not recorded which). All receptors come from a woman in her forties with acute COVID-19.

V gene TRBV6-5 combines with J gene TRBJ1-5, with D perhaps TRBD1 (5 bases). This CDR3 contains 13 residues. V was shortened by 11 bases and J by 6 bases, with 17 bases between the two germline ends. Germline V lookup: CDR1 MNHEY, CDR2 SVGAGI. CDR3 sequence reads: CARATGGGQPQHF. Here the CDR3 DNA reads TGTGCCCGCGCGACGGGGGGGGGTCAGCCCCAGCATTTT.

CDR3 DNA: TGTGCCAGCAGTAGGGACAGGGGTAACACTGAAGCTTTCTTT. Translated, it gives CASSRDRGNTEAFF. The chain couples TRBV27 to TRBJ1-1; 10 bases map to TRBD1. J was trimmed by 2 bases and V by 5 bases; bases with no gene match: 2. CDR3 length equals 14 residues. From germline, CDR1 is MNHEY and CDR2 SMNVEV (reference sequence).

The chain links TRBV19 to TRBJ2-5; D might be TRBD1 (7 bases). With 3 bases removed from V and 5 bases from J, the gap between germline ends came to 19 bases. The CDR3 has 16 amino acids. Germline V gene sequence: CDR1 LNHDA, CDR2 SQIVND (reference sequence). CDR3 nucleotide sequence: TGTGCCAGTAGTATCAAACCGTCAGGGGGGCGGGAGACCCAGTACTTC. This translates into CASSIKPSGGRETQYF.

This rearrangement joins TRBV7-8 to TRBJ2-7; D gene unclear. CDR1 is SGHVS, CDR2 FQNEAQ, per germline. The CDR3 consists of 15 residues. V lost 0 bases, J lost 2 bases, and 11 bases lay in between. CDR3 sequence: CASSLATGPPYEQYF. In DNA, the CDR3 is TGTGCCAGCAGCTTAGCAACGGGTCCCCCCTACGAGCAGTACTTC.

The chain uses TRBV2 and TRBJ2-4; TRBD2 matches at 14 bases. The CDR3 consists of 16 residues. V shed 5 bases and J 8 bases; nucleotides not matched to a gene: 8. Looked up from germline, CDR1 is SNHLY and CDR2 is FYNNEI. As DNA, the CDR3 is TGTGCCAGCAGTAATGGACTAGCGGGAGGAGAGGACATTCAGTACTTC. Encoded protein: CASSNGLAGGEDIQYF.

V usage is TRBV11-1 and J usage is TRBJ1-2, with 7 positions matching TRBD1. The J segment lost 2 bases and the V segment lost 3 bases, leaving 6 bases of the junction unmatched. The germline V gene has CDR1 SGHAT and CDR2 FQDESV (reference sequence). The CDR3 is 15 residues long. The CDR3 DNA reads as TGTGCCAGCAGCTTCGCGTCGACAGGGAACTATGGCTACACCTTC. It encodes CASSFASTGNYGYTF.

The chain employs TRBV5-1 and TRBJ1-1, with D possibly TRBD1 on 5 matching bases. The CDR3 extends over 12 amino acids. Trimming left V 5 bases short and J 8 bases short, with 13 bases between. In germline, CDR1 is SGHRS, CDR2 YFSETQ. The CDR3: CASRQALGEAFF. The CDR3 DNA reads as TGCGCCAGCAGACAGGCTTTAGGAGAAGCTTTCTTT.

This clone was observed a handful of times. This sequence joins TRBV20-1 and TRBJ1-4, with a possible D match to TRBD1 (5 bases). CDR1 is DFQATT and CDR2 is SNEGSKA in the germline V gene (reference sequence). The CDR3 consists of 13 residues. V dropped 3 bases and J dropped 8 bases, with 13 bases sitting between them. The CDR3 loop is CSASSGVKEKLFF. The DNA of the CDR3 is TGCAGTGCTAGTTCGGGGGTTAAGGAAAAACTGTTTTTT.

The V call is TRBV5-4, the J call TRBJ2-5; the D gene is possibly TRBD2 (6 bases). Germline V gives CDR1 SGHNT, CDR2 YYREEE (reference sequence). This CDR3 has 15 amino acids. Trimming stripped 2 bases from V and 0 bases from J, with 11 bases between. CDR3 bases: TGTGCCAGCAGCTTCCTATGGAGGGACCAAGAGACCCAGTACTTC. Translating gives CASSFLWRDQETQYF.

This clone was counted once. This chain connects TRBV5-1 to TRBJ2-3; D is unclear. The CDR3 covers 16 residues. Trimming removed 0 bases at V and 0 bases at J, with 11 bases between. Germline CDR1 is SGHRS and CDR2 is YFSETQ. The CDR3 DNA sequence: TGCGCCAGCAGCTTGGCCCAGGTCCATAGCACAGATACGCAGTATTTT. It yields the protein CASSLAQVHSTDTQYF.

CDR3 nucleotides: TGCGCCAGCAGCAGAACGACTAGTGGGGTAGAGACCCAGTACTTC. It codes for CASSRTTSGVETQYF. The J gene is TRBJ2-5, the V gene TRBV5-1; a possible D gene is TRBD2 (6 bases). CDR1 is SGHRS and CDR2 is YFSETQ in the germline V gene. The CDR3 loop spans 15 amino acids. V lost 4 bases and J lost 4, with 17 bases in between.

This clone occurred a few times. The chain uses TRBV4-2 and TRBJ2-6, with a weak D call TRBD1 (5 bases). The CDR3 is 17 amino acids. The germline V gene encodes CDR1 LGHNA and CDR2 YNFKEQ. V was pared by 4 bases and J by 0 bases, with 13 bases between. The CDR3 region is CASSPQGLLSGANVLTF. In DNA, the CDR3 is TGTGCCAGCAGCCCCCAGGGCCTTCTCTCTGGGGCCAACGTCCTGACTTTC.

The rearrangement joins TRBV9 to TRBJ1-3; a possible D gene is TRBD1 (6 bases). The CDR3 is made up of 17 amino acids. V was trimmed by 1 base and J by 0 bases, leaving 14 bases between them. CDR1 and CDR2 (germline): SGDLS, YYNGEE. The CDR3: CASSVSPGTISGNTIYF. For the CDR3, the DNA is TGTGCCAGCAGCGTATCCCCCGGGACAATCTCTGGAAACACCATATATTTT.

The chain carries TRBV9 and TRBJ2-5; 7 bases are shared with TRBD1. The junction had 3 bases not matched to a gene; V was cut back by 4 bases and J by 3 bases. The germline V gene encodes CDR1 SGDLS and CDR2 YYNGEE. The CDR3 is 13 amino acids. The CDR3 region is CASSLQGEETQYF. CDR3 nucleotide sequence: TGTGCCAGCAGCCTTCAGGGGGAAGAGACCCAGTACTTC.

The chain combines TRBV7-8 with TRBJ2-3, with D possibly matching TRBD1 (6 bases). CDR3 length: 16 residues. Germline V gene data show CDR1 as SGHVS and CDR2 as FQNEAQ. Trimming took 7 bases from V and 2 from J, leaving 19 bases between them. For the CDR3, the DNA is TGTGCCAGCACTACAGGGACCCTACTTCTCACAGATACGCAGTATTTT. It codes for CASTTGTLLLTDTQYF.

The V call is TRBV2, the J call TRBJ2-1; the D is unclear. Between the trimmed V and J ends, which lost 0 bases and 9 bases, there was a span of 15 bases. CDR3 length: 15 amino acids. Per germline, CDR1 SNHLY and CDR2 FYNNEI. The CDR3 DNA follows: TGTGCCAGCAGTGAAGCTGGCGAGCGTTACGGTGAGCAGTTCTTC. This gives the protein CASSEAGERYGEQFF.